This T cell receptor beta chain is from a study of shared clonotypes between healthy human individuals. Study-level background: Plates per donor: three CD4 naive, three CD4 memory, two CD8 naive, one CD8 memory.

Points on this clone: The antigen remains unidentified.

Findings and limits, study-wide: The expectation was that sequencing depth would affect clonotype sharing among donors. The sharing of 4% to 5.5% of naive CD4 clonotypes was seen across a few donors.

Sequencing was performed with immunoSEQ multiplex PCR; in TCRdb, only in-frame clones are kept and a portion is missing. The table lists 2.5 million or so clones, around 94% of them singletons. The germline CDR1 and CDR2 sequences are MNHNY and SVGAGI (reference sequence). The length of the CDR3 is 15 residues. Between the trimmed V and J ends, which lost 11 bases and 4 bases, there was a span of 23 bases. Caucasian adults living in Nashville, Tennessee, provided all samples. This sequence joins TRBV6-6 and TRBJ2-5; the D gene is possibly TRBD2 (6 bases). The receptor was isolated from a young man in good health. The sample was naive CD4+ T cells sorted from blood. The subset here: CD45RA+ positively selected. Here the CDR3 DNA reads TGTGCCGGCGGCCGGGGGACCGCGATTGGAGAGACCCAGTACTTC. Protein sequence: CAGGRGTAIGETQYF.